The rows below give T cell receptor beta chains drawn from one sample of a study of T cell responses to AZD1222 COVID-19 vaccine. The data were produced by immunoSEQ multiplex PCR, yet TCRdb's version contains in-frame clones alone and is incomplete. Here the sample spans tens of thousands of clones, approximately 87% being singletons. This sample comprised peripheral blood, obtained 28 days after the second AZD1222 dose. The source is an adult who received the AZD1222 COVID-19 vaccine. Each CDR3 is given with its conserved first and last residue. A D gene is named only where the DNA matches it firmly. Size tells how often a clone was seen (once, few, many) or the class of an expanded clone, and some rows leave it out.

j_gene | abundance | d_gene | v_gene | CDR3aa | CDR3nt
TRBJ1-5 | NA | NA | TRBV6-5 | CASSRAGWENRHF | TGTGCCAGCAGTAGGGCAGGGTGGGAAAATCGGCATTTT
TRBJ2-7 | NA | NA | TRBV11-3 | CASSLDGSEQYF | TGTGCCAGCAGCTTAGACGGGTCCGAGCAGTACTTC
TRBJ1-2 | NA | TRBD1 | TRBV6-5 | CASRMGQGIYGYTF | TGTGCCAGCAGAATGGGACAGGGTATCTATGGCTACACCTTC
TRBJ1-5 | NA | NA | TRBV10-3 | CAIGAGLGQPQHF | TGTGCCATCGGGGCAGGACTGGGACAGCCCCAGCATTTT
TRBJ2-7 | NA | NA | TRBV5-4 | CASSSGQRGSYEQYF | TGTGCCAGCAGCTCCGGACAGAGAGGCTCCTACGAGCAGTACTTC
TRBJ1-6 | NA | NA | TRBV12-5 | CASGLSSPLHF | TGTGCTAGTGGTTTGAGTTCACCCCTCCACTTT
TRBJ1-6 | NA | TRBD1 | TRBV19 | CASSPGQGLSNSPLHF | TGTGCCAGTAGTCCGGGACAGGGGCTAAGTAATTCACCCCTCCACTTT
TRBJ2-7 | NA | NA | TRBV13 | CASSLRNLDYEQYF | TGTGCCAGCAGCTTAAGGAACCTAGACTACGAGCAGTACTTC
TRBJ2-7 | NA | NA | TRBV18 | CASSPPFSGGGEQYF | TGTGCCAGCTCACCACCGTTCAGCGGAGGTGGCGAGCAGTACTTC
TRBJ1-2 | NA | NA | TRBV18 | CASSPPIGGSPLPYGYTF | TGTGCCAGCTCACCACCGATCGGCGGCTCACCTCTTCCGTATGGCTACACCTTC
TRBJ1-4 | NA | NA | TRBV5-1 | CASSPDSSNEKLFF | TGCGCCAGCAGCCCGGACTCCAGCAATGAAAAACTGTTTTTT
TRBJ1-2 | once | NA | TRBV24-1 | CATSDSRAYGYTF | TGTGCCACCAGTGATTCACGAGCTTATGGCTACACCTTC
TRBJ2-3 | NA | TRBD2 | TRBV5-4 | CASSLSGVSTDTQYF | TGTGCCAGCAGCCTGAGCGGGGTGAGCACAGATACGCAGTATTTT
TRBJ1-2 | NA | TRBD1 | TRBV29-1 | CSVDRDRIGYTF | TGCAGCGTTGACCGGGACAGGATCGGCTACACCTTC
TRBJ1-4 | NA | NA | TRBV19 | CASSIMRWEKLFF | TGTGCCAGTAGTATCATGAGGTGGGAAAAACTGTTTTTT
TRBJ2-7 | NA | NA | TRBV5-6 | CASSLGTPGAYEQYF | TGTGCCAGCAGCTTGGGTACTCCTGGGGCCTACGAGCAGTACTTC
TRBJ2-5 | NA | TRBD2 | TRBV5-8 | CASSPGTSGRVQETQYF | TGTGCCAGCAGCCCGGGGACTAGCGGGAGGGTTCAAGAGACCCAGTACTTC
TRBJ2-1 | few | NA | TRBV10-3 | CAIGGGNEQFF | TGTGCCATCGGAGGGGGCAATGAGCAGTTCTTC
TRBJ2-1 | NA | TRBD1 | TRBV10-1 | CASSSGTGWVNEQFF | TGCGCCAGCAGCTCCGGGACAGGGTGGGTCAATGAGCAGTTCTTC
TRBJ1-3 | NA | NA | TRBV5-1 | CASSLEPTGNTIYF | TGCGCCAGCAGCTTGGAGCCGACAGGAAACACCATATATTTT
TRBJ2-3 | NA | NA | TRBV5-4 | CASSLGFRRDGDTQYF | TGTGCCAGCAGCTTGGGTTTTCGCAGGGACGGGGATACGCAGTATTTT
TRBJ2-1 | once | NA | TRBV5-4 | CASSLFGENNEQFF | TGTGCCAGCAGCTTGTTCGGGGAGAACAATGAGCAGTTCTTC
TRBJ2-2 | NA | TRBD1 | TRBV18 | CASSPGQGHNTGELFF | TGTGCCAGCTCACCCGGACAGGGGCACAACACCGGGGAGCTGTTTTTT
TRBJ2-2 | NA | NA | TRBV7-7 | CASSLERLGSGELFF | TGTGCCAGCAGCTTGGAGAGACTAGGTTCCGGGGAGCTGTTTTTT